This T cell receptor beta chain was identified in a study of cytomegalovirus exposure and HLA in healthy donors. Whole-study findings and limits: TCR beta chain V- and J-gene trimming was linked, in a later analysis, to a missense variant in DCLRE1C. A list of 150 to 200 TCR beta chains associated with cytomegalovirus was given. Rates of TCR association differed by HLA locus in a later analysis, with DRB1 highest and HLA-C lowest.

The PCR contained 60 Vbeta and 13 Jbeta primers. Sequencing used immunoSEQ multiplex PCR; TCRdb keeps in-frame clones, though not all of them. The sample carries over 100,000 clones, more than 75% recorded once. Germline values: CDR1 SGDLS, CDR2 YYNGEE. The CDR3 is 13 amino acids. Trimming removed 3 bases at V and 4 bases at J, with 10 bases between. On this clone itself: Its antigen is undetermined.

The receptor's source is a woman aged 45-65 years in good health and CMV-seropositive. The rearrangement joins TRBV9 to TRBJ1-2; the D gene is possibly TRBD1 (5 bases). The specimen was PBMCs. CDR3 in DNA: TGTGCCAGCAGCGCCGGGGGGTCCTATGGCTACACCTTC. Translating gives CASSAGGSYGYTF.